This is a list of T cell receptor beta chains from one sample in a study of blood T cell repertoires in COVID-19. Sequencing was performed with immunoSEQ multiplex PCR; in TCRdb, only in-frame clones are kept and a portion is missing. The table includes 210,000 or so clones, about 90% detected once. Source material: peripheral blood. These receptors were taken from a woman aged 18-29 years who had recovered from COVID-19. The CDR3 runs from the conserved cysteine through the conserved F or W. The D gene is left open where the match is weak. Clone size is not always given. Where it is, it says once, few, many or a class for expanded clones.

d_call: TRBD2; j_call: TRBJ2-7; v_call: TRBV27; clone_size: once; cdr3_nt: TGTGCCAGCACCTCCCGGGGGGGGATAGGGACTAGCCCATTCAGCTTC; cdr3_aa: CASTSRGGIGTSPFSF
d_call: .; j_call: TRBJ1-5; v_call: TRBV2; clone_size: .; cdr3_nt: TGTGCCACCTCCCCGGGGAGGGGAGCCTTTGGTCAGCCCCAGCATTTT; cdr3_aa: CATSPGRGAFGQPQHF
d_call: .; j_call: TRBJ2-5; v_call: TRBV5-1; clone_size: .; cdr3_nt: TGCGCCAGCAGCCAGGGCCAAGAGACCCAGTACTTC; cdr3_aa: CASSQGQETQYF
d_call: .; j_call: TRBJ1-5; v_call: TRBV7-9; clone_size: .; cdr3_nt: TGTGCCAGCAGCTTGGCCAATCAGCCCCAGCATTTT; cdr3_aa: CASSLANQPQHF
d_call: .; j_call: TRBJ2-5; v_call: TRBV5-1; clone_size: .; cdr3_nt: TGCGCCAGCAGCTTGGTGAGCCAAGAGACCCAGTACTTC; cdr3_aa: CASSLVSQETQYF
d_call: .; j_call: TRBJ2-7; v_call: TRBV5-8; clone_size: once; cdr3_nt: TGTGCCAGCAGCTTCCCCATAGGGGGGGCGTCCTACGAGCAGTACTTC; cdr3_aa: CASSFPIGGASYEQYF
d_call: .; j_call: TRBJ1-1; v_call: TRBV19; clone_size: .; cdr3_nt: TGTGCCAGTAGATCCCCTTCTGCTGAAGCTTTCTTT; cdr3_aa: CASRSPSAEAFF
d_call: TRBD1; j_call: TRBJ2-7; v_call: TRBV7-9; clone_size: .; cdr3_nt: TGTGCCAGCGGGGACAGCCCCTACGAGCAGTACTTC; cdr3_aa: CASGDSPYEQYF
d_call: TRBD2; j_call: TRBJ2-7; v_call: TRBV19; clone_size: .; cdr3_nt: TGTGCCAGTAGTCTCAATCCCTCGGGGGGGGATCCTACGGAGCAGTACTTC; cdr3_aa: CASSLNPSGGDPTEQYF
d_call: TRBD2; j_call: TRBJ2-3; v_call: TRBV6-5; clone_size: .; cdr3_nt: TGTGCCAGCAGTTACGGAGCGGGAGCCACAGATACGCAGTATTTT; cdr3_aa: CASSYGAGATDTQYF